What follows is one T cell receptor (delta chain) and its context. This clone turned up a few times. The antigen this receptor binds is unknown. A far larger clone lies a single base away; this is likely a read error. Template-switch reverse transcription with SuperScript II was used to generate cDNA, with TRGC- and TRDC-specific primers combined in a single tube. The TRGC primer was designed so that it would bind both of the constant genes TRGC1 and TRGC2. TRG and TRD amplification used the KAPA Real-Time Library Amplification Kit, with AMPure XP bead purification between steps. Index PCR with the Nextera XT Index Kit was used to attach Illumina sequencing adapters. Sequencing of TRG and TRD amplicons was performed on an Illumina MiSeq with the V2 300 kit, and 150 bp paired-end reads were generated. In the paper's pipeline: Before any further analysis, FastQC version 0.11.8 was used to assess read quality. Reads were aligned to GenBank TRG or TRD reference genes, and CDR3 sequences were built with MiXCR version 3.0.3. MiXCR defaults were kept, except that TRDD gene segments were assembled using 3 rather than 5 consecutive nucleotides. N additions, CDR3 length, J segment length and clonotype sharing between samples were all calculated using VDJtools version 1.2.1. Out-of-frame CDR3 sequences and those containing stop codons were excluded from analysis. Infant repertoires were assessed for overlap with previously published fetal, cord blood and adult blood Vgamma9Vdelta2 repertoires. Via CATT, TCRdb reprocessed the public reads, and rows with identical DNA were then joined. The V and J calls shown here were made by TCRdb, not taken from the authors' results. This sample gives about 350 delta-chain clones in total; roughly 50% of them show up just once. Nearly 60% of the sample goes to the ten largest clones.

This specimen belongs to a study of Vγ9Vδ2 T cells in congenital toxoplasmosis (dated by TCRdb to the early 2020s). Looking at the study overall: IgG, IgM and IgA serology, Western blot and an in-house interferon-gamma release assay were used to diagnose congenital toxoplasmosis. Gamma and delta chain CDR3 repertoires of sorted blood gammadelta T cells were compared between congenitally T. gondii-infected and uninfected infants. Sequencing of the repertoires was done on samples from infants at two time points: 2 months after birth and 1 year of age. TCR sequencing covered about 5 infected and over 9 uninfected infants at 2 months, plus 3 infected and 4 uninfected infants at 1 year.

Inclusive of the bounding cysteine and phenylalanine, the CDR3 is 19 residues long. This entry keeps only the CDR3 DNA: 57 bases, framed from base 1. From a lookup of the germline V gene, CDR1 and CDR2 are TSWWSYY and QGS. The same treatment, consisting of spiramycin and/or pyrimethamine plus sulfadiazine plus folinic acid, was given to the mothers of both infected and uninfected infants. Every infant, whether infected or uninfected, was delivered at term after more than 37 weeks of gestation. Around 0.94 mL of blood was used to isolate PBMCs by Lymphoprep gradient centrifugation, after which the PBMCs were cryopreserved in liquid nitrogen and shipped to Belgium. Thawed PBMCs were labeled with Zombie NIR viability dye and stained with CD3, TCR gammadelta, Vgamma9 and Vdelta2 antibodies. A FACSAria III was used to sort CD3+ TCRgammadelta+ T cells, reaching a mean purity of roughly 98%. For each sample, the RNeasy Micro Kit was used to isolate RNA from approximately 10,000 sorted gammadelta T cells. Each infant was born to a mother who had been enrolled with a primary T. gondii infection during pregnancy. Peripheral blood was collected from the infants at an outpatient microbiology and virology center in Pavia, Italy.

Points the paper makes about the study in general: Both infected and uninfected infants showed high prevalence of a public TRGV9 clonotype. At 2 months, TRGV9 and TRDV2 CDR3s of infected infants appeared to carry fewer N additions than uninfected infants, especially TRDV2-TRDJ1 sequences. In roughly 2-month-old infants, germline-encoded fetal-type TRDV2 CDR3 sequences seemed to be more common in infected than in uninfected infants, which suggests a footprint of in utero expansion. Repertoire differences between infected and uninfected infants were less clearly seen at 1 year of age than at 2 months. Two months was the earliest age with enough suitable sample material for TCR repertoire analysis, so newborn repertoires were not sequenced.

Sequences were obtained from gamma-delta T cells from blood. Here the chain combines TRDV1 and TRDJ1; the D region may be TRDD2 or TRDD3, each matching 5 bases equally. The TCR originated in a child under 10 years old born to a mother with Toxoplasma gondii infection during pregnancy, either congenitally infected or uninfected (not recorded which). The nucleotide sequence is given as TGTGCTCTTGGGGAACAGGGGCTACCGAACTGGACCTACACCGATAAACCCATCTTT. Its translation is CALGEQGLPNWTYTDKPIF.